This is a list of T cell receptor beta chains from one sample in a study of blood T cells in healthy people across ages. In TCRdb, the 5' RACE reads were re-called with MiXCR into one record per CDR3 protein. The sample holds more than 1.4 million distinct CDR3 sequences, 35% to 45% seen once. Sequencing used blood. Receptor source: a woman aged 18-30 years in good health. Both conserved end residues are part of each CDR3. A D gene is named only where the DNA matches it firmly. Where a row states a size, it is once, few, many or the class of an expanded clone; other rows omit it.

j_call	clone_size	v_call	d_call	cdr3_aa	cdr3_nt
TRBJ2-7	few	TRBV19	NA	CASSTADNYEQYF	TGTGCCAGTAGTACCGCTGATAACTACGAGCAGTACTTC
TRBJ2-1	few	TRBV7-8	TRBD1	CASSLGQMFF	TGTGCCAGCAGCTTGGGACAGATGTTCTTC
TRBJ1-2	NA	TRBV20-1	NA	CSARVEVYGYTF	TGCAGTGCTAGAGTCGAGGTCTATGGCTACACCTTC
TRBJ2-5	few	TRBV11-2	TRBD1	CASSSGQEETQYF	TGTGCCAGCAGTTCAGGACAGGAAGAGACCCAGTACTTC
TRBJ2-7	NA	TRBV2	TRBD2	CASSERTSGTHEQYF	TGTGCCAGCAGTGAAAGGACTAGCGGGACCCACGAGCAGTACTTC
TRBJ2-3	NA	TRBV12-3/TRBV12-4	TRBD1	CASSVRQGVTDTQYF	TGTGCCAGCAGTGTCCGACAGGGGGTCACAGATACGCAGTATTTT
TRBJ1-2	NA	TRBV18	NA	CASSPGAGVGGYTF	TGTGCCAGCTCACCAGGGGCAGGGGTTGGTGGCTACACCTTC
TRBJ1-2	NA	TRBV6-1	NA	CASTPGVNYGYTF	TGTGCCAGCACCCCCGGAGTGAACTATGGCTACACCTTC
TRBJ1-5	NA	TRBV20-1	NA	CSARSVYNQPQHF	TGCAGTGCTAGATCGGTCTACAATCAGCCCCAGCATTTT
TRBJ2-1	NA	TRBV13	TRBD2	CASSPSGGGLSYNEQFF	TGTGCCAGCAGCCCCAGTGGGGGAGGGCTGTCCTACAATGAGCAGTTCTTC
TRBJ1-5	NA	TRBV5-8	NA	CASERAGGQPQHF	TGTGCCAGCGAAAGGGCGGGTGGTCAGCCCCAGCATTTT
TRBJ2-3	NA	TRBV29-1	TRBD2	CSVGGASGSPTDTQYF	TGCAGCGTTGGGGGGGCTAGCGGGAGCCCCACAGATACGCAGTATTTT
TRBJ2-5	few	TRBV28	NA	CASSFRGRQETQYF	TGTGCCAGCAGTTTTAGGGGAAGGCAAGAGACCCAGTACTTC
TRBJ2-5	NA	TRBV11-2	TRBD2	CASSVAGPYNEQYF	TGTGCCAGCAGCGTAGCGGGCCCCTACAATGAGCAGTACTTC
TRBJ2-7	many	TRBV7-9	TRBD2	CASSLRTSGTYEQYF	TGCGCCAGCAGCTTGCGAACTAGCGGGACCTACGAGCAGTACTTC
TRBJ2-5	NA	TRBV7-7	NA	CASSLGSLVKGTQYF	TGTGCTAGCAGCTTAGGTAGCCTAGTAAAAGGGACCCAGTACTTC
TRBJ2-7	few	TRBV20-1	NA	CSAAIEVPYEQYF	TGCAGTGCTGCCATAGAAGTGCCCTACGAGCAGTACTTC
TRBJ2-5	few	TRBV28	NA	CASRPGGLETQYF	TGTGCCAGCCGTCCCGGGGGACTAGAGACCCAGTACTTC
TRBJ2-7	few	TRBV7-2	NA	CASSSNRVAYEQYF	TGTGCCAGCAGCTCGAACAGGGTGGCCTACGAGCAGTACTTC
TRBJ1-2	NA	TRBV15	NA	CATTGRRFQGYTF	TGTGCCACCACGGGACGGCGATTCCAAGGCTACACCTTC
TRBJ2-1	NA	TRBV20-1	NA	CSAKKGTQLNEQFF	TGCAGTGCCAAAAAGGGGACTCAACTGAATGAGCAGTTCTTC
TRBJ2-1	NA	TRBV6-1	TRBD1	CASSRPGQGYDEQFF	TGTGCCAGCAGTCGCCCCGGACAGGGATATGATGAGCAGTTCTTC
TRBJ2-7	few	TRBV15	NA	CATSTGVIYNEQYF	TGTGCCACCAGCACAGGGGTGATTTACAATGAGCAGTACTTC
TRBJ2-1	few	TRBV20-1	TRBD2	CSARLAGGYPGEQFF	TGCAGTGCCAGACTAGCGGGGGGCTACCCGGGTGAGCAGTTCTTC
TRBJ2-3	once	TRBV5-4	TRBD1	CASSFSVGQGGGTQYF	TGTGCCAGCAGCTTTAGTGTAGGACAGGGCGGAGGTACGCAGTATTTT
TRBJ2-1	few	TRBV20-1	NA	CSARVGSSASYNEQFF	TGCAGTGCTAGAGTGGGTTCTAGCGCTTCCTACAATGAGCAGTTCTTC
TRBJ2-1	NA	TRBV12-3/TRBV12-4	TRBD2	CASRPGTSSYNEQFF	TGTGCCAGCAGGCCAGGGACTAGCTCCTACAATGAGCAGTTCTTC
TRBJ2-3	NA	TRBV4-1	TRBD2	CASSQDATSGETEDTQYF	TGCGCCAGCAGCCAAGATGCGACTAGCGGGGAGACTGAAGATACGCAGTATTTT
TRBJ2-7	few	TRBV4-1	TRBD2	CASSQDTFEVAGDEQYF	TGCGCCAGCAGCCAAGACACGTTCGAGGTAGCGGGGGACGAGCAGTACTTC
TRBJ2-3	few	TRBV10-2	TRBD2	CASRSGLAGPDTDTQYF	TGCGCCAGCAGGTCGGGACTAGCGGGGCCCGACACAGATACGCAGTATTTT
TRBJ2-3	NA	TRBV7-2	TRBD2	CASSGSGGADTQYF	TGTGCCAGCAGCGGTAGCGGGGGGGCAGATACGCAGTATTTT
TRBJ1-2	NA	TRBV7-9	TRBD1	CASSLKGQGDCGYTF	TGTGCCAGCAGCTTAAAGGGACAGGGAGACTGTGGCTACACCTTC
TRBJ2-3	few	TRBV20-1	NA	CSAPRGRLTDTQYF	TGCAGTGCACCGCGGGGGCGCCTCACAGATACGCAGTATTTT
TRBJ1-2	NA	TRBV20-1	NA	CSARDSGQTLYVDGYTF	TGCAGTGCTAGAGATTCAGGACAAACTTTATATGTAGATGGCTACACCTTC
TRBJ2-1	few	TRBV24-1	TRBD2	CATSDIGTREQFF	TGTGCCACCAGCGACATCGGGACTAGAGAGCAGTTCTTC
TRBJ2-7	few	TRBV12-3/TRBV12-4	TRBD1	CASSPGQGPSTSYEQYF	TGTGCCAGCAGTCCCGGACAGGGCCCCTCGACTTCCTACGAGCAGTACTTC
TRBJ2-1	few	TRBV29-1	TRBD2	CSLASGTHEQFF	TGCAGTTTGGCTAGCGGGACCCATGAGCAGTTCTTC
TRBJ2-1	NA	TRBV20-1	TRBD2	CSAVSGASASNEQFF	TGCAGTGCCGTCAGCGGGGCTAGCGCAAGTAATGAGCAGTTCTTC
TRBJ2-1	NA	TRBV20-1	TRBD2	CSATVLAGTYNEQFF	TGCAGTGCAACCGTACTAGCGGGGACGTACAATGAGCAGTTCTTC
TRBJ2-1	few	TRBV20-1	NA	CSARDTQSSYNEQFF	TGCAGTGCTCGGGACACCCAGAGCTCCTACAATGAGCAGTTCTTC
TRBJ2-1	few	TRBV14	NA	CASSQERTGEQFF	TGTGCCAGCAGCCAAGAGAGGACTGGGGAGCAGTTCTTC
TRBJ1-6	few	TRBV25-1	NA	CASSEAYRSGVSYNSPLHF	TGTGCCAGCAGTGAGGCATATAGGTCAGGGGTCTCCTATAATTCACCCCTCCACTTT
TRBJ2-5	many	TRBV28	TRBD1	CASSLTTGQTQETQYF	TGTGCCAGCAGTTTGACCACGGGACAGACCCAAGAGACCCAGTACTTC
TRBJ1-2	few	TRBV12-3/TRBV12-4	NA	CASSLVAVYGYTF	TGTGCCAGCAGTTTAGTGGCGGTTTATGGCTACACCTTC
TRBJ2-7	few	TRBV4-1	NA	CASSHLTSSINEQYF	TGCGCCAGCAGCCACCTTACTAGTAGTATCAACGAGCAGTACTTC
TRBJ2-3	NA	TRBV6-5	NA	CASSYSGADTQYF	TGTGCCAGCAGTTACTCAGGGGCAGATACGCAGTATTTT
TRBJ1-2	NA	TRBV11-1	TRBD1	CASSGQGGYGYTF	TGTGCCAGCAGCGGACAGGGAGGCTATGGCTACACCTTC
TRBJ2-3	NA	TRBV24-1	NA	CATSLRGSTDTQYF	TGTGCCACCAGTCTCAGGGGAAGCACAGATACGCAGTATTTT
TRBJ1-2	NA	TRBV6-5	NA	CASSLQGFGSYTF	TGTGCCAGCAGTCTACAGGGTTTCGGTAGCTACACCTTC
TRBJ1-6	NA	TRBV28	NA	CASRSLLNSPLHF	TGTGCCAGCAGGTCCCTCCTTAATTCACCCCTCCACTTT
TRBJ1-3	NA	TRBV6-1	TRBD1	CASTIGQERRSGNTIYF	TGTGCCAGCACTATAGGACAGGAACGCCGCTCTGGAAACACCATATATTTT
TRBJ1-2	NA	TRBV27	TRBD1	CASSSDRRPSNYGYTF	TGTGCCAGCAGTTCGGACAGGAGACCCTCTAACTATGGCTACACCTTC
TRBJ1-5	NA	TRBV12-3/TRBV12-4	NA	CASSRGRESNQPQHF	TGTGCCAGCAGCCGAGGACGGGAAAGCAATCAGCCCCAGCATTTT